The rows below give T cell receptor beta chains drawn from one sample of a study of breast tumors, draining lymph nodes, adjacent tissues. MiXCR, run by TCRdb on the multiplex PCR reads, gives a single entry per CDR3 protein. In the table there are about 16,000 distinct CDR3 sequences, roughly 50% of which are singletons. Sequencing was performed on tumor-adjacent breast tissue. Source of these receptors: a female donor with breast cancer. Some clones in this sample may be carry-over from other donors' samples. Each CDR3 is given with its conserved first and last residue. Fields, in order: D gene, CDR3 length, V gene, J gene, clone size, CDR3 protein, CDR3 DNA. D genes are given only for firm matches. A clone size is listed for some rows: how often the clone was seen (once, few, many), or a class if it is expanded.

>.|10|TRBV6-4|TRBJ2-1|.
CASSPDEQFF
TGTGCCAGCAGCCCCGATGAGCAGTTCTTC
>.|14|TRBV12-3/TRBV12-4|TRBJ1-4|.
CASSPTARNEKLFF
TGTGCCAGCAGCCCAACGGCTCGAAATGAAAAACTGTTTTTT
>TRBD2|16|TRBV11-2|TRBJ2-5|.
CASSLALAGGQETQYF
TGTGCCAGCAGCTTAGCACTAGCGGGGGGGCAAGAGACCCAGTACTTC
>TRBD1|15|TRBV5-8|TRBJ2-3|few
CASSGGQGAVDTQYF
TGTGCCAGCAGCGGGGGACAGGGGGCGGTAGATACGCAGTATTTT
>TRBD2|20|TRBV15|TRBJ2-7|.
CATSRMGTSGSGNAPYEQYF
TGTGCCACCAGCAGAATGGGGACTAGCGGGAGCGGGAACGCCCCCTACGAGCAGTACTTC
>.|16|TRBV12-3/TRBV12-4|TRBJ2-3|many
CASSPVPSRGTDTQYF
TGTGCCAGCAGCCCTGTCCCAAGTAGGGGGACAGATACGCAGTATTTT
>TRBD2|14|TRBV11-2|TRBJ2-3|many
CASSFSGGTDTQYF
TGTGCCAGCAGCTTTAGCGGGGGCACAGATACGCAGTATTTT
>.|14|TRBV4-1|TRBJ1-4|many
CASSPRLNNEKLFF
TGCGCCAGCAGCCCTCGACTGAATAATGAAAAACTGTTTTTT
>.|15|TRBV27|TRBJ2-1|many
CASSFGPVVYNEQFF
TGTGCCAGCAGTTTCGGACCGGTGGTCTACAATGAGCAGTTCTTC
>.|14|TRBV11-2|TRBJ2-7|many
CASSLEPSGYEQYF
TGTGCCAGCAGCTTAGAACCGTCGGGTTACGAGCAGTACTTC
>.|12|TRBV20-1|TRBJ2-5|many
CSAINMGETQYF
TGCAGTGCTATCAACATGGGAGAGACCCAGTACTTC
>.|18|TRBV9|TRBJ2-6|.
CASSVVSGTGSGANVLTF
TGTGCCAGCAGCGTAGTTTCCGGGACCGGCTCTGGGGCCAACGTCCTGACTTTC